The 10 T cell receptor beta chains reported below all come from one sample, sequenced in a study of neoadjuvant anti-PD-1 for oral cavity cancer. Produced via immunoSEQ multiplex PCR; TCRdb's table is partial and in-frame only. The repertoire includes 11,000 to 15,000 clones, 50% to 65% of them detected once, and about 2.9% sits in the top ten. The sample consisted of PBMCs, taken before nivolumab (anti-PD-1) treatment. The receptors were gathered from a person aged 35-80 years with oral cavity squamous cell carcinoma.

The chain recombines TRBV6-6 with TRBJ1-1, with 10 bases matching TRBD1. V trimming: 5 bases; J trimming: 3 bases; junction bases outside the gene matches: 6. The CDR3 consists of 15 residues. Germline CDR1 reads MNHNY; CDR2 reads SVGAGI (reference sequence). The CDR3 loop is CASSPGQGGYTEAFF. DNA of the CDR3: TGTGCCAGCAGTCCAGGACAGGGGGGTTACACTGAAGCTTTCTTT.

For the CDR3, the DNA is TGCGCCAGCAGCTTTTTCCAGGCGGGAGAATCGCAGACCCAGTACTTC. Protein: CASSFFQAGESQTQYF. The chain combines TRBV5-1 with TRBJ2-5; TRBD2 aligns across 7 bases. Looked up from germline, CDR1 is SGHRS and CDR2 is YFSETQ. This CDR3 region has 16 residues. Trimming removed 2 bases from V and 6 bases from J; junction bases left unmatched: 13.

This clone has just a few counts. CDR3 coding DNA: TGTGCCAGCAGCTTGCCAGGAGCTAACTATGGCTACACCTTC. Protein: CASSLPGANYGYTF. This chain uses TRBV5-4 with TRBJ1-2; no clear D. V lost 1 base and J lost 0, with 7 bases in between. Germline assignment: CDR1 SGHNT and CDR2 YYREEE (reference sequence). This CDR3 spans 14 amino acids.

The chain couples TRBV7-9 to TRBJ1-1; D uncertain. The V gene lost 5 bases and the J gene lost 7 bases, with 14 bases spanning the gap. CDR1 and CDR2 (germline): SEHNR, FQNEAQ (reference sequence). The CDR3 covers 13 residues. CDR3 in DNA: TGTGCCAGCAGCGAAAGGACTAGAGGTGAAGCTTTCTTT. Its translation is CASSERTRGEAFF. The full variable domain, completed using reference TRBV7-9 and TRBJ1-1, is DTGVSQNPRHKITKRGQNVTFRCDPISEHNRLYWYRQTLGQGPEFLTYFQNEAQLEKSRLLSDRFSAERPKGSFSTLEIQRTEQGDSAMYLCASSERTRGEAFFGQGTRLTVV.

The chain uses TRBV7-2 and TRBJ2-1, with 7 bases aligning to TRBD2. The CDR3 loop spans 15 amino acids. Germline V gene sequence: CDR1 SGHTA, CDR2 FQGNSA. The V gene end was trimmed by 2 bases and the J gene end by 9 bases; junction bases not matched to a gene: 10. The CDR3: CASSLSGGGPIEQFF. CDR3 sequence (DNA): TGTGCCAGCAGCTTATCCGGGGGAGGGCCCATTGAGCAGTTCTTC. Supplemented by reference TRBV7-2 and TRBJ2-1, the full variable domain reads GAGVSQSPSNKVTEKGKDVELRCDPISGHTALYWYRQSLGQGLEFLIYFQGNSAPDKSGLPSDRFSAERTGGSVSTLTIQRTQQEDSAVYLCASSLSGGGPIEQFFGPGTRLTVL.

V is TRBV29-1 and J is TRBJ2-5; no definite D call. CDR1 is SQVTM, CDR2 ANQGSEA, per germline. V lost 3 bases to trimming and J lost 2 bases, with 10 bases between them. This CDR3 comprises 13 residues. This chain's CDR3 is CSVDRATQETQYF. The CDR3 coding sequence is TGCAGCGTTGATCGAGCGACTCAAGAGACCCAGTACTTC.

CDR3 DNA: TGTGCCAGCAGTGGCAGGGATGGGGGCTACACCTTC. Amino acids: CASSGRDGGYTF. The chain is built from TRBV6-1 and TRBJ1-2; D possibly corresponds to TRBD1 (5 bases). The CDR3 runs 12 residues. Trimming stripped 4 bases from V and 8 bases from J, with 11 bases between. The V gene's germline CDR1 is MNHNS and CDR2 SASEGT.

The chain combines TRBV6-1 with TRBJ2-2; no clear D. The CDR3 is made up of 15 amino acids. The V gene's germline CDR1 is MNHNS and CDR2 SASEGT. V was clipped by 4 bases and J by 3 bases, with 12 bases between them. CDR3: CASSAHLSDTGELFF. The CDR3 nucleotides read TGTGCCAGCAGTGCCCACCTTTCGGACACCGGGGAGCTGTTTTTT.

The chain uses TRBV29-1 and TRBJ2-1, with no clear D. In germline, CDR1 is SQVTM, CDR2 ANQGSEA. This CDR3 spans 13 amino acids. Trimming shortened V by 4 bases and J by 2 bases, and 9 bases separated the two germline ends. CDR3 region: CSVVGAAYNEQFF. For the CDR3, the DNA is TGCAGCGTTGTAGGTGCAGCCTACAATGAGCAGTTCTTC.

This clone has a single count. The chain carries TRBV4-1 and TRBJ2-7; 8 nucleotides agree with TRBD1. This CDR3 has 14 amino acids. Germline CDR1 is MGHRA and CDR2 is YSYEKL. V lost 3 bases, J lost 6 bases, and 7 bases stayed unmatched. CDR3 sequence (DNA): TGCGCCAGCAGCCACGGACAGGGAGCGGGCGAGCAGTACTTC. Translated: CASSHGQGAGEQYF.